The 29 T cell receptor beta chains presented below share a single source sample, sequenced in a study of neurological immune-mediated disorders. TCRdb processed the 5' RACE reads anew with MiXCR; each CDR3 protein has one entry. The sample comprises about 62,000 distinct CDR3 sequences, under 5% of which are singletons, and less than 3.5% rests with the top ten. The sequencing input was PBMCs. All receptors derive from a woman in her forties or fifties with multiple sclerosis.

This clonotype has ten or more counts. V is TRBV5-4 and J is TRBJ2-2; tentatively, D is TRBD2 (5 bases). Trimming left V 4 bases short and J 8 bases short, with 12 bases between. There are 13 residues in the CDR3. Germline CDR1 SGHNT, CDR2 YYREEE (reference sequence). The CDR3 loop reads CASSADRRGELFF. The CDR3 DNA reads TGTGCCAGCAGCGCCGACCGGAGGGGGGAGCTGTTTTTT.

This clonotype was picked up many times. The chain combines TRBV5-1 with TRBJ2-5; D is unclear. CDR3 length equals 14 residues. Trimming removed 6 bases from V and 2 bases from J, with 14 bases in between. Germline V gene data show CDR1 as SGHRS and CDR2 as YFSETQ. The CDR3: CASTIVAGQETQYF. The CDR3 DNA reads as TGCGCCAGCACAATCGTAGCAGGACAAGAGACCCAGTACTTC.

The chain couples TRBV18 to TRBJ2-3; weak D call: TRBD2 (6 bases). The CDR3 is made up of 14 amino acids. V gave up 2 bases and J gave up 6 bases, with 12 bases separating them. Germline lookup yields CDR1 KGHSH and CDR2 LQKENI. The CDR3 DNA sequence: TGTGCCAGCTCACCAAGCCTAGCGATGGATACGCAGTATTTT. Translating it yields CASSPSLAMDTQYF.

This clonotype was seen only a few times. V gene TRBV12-3 or TRBV12-4 combines with J gene TRBJ2-1, with D perhaps TRBD1 (6 bases). This CDR3 has 14 amino acids. V shed 10 bases and J shed 7 bases, with 20 bases lying between them. In DNA form, the CDR3 reads TGTGCCACGGTGCTATGGACAGAAGGGAATGAGCAGTTCTTC. This translates into CATVLWTEGNEQFF.

This clonotype was detected ten times or more. The V call is TRBV28, the J call TRBJ2-7, with D uncertain. CDR1 is MDHEN and CDR2 is SYDVKM in the germline V gene. Trimming stripped 5 bases from V and 3 bases from J, with 8 bases between. The CDR3 loop spans 12 amino acids. The chain's CDR3 is CASSANSYEQYV. As DNA, the CDR3 is TGTGCCAGCAGTGCCAACAGCTACGAGCAGTACGTC.

This chain links TRBV24-1 with TRBJ2-3, with TRBD2 identical over 9 bases. This CDR3 has 14 amino acids. Germline CDR1 reads KGHDR; CDR2 reads SFDVKD. The V segment lost 9 bases and the J segment 2 bases; nucleotides outside the gene matches: 5. CDR3 residues: CATAKRGATDTQYF. The CDR3 DNA sequence: TGTGCCACCGCTAAGCGGGGGGCCACAGATACGCAGTATTTT.

Ten or more counts support this clonotype. V is TRBV12-3 or TRBV12-4 and J is TRBJ1-2; D remains ambiguous. Trimming took off 5 bases at V and 2 bases at J, with 6 bases between the two ends. The CDR3 sequence is 12 residues long. The CDR3 loop is CASSPTNYGYTF. CDR3 DNA sequence: TGTGCCAGCAGTCCCACAAACTATGGCTACACCTTC.

This clonotype was observed at least ten times. J is TRBJ2-1 and V is TRBV6-6; possible D gene TRBD2, 5 bases. Germline V gene data show CDR1 as MNHNY and CDR2 as SVGAGI (reference sequence). The CDR3 extends over 14 amino acids. Trimming shortened V by 2 bases and J by 7 bases, and 12 bases separated the two germline ends. CDR3 residues: CASSYALDQNEQFF. The CDR3 bases are TGTGCCAGCAGTTACGCACTAGATCAGAATGAGCAGTTCTTC.

This clonotype was detected ten times or more. V and J are TRBV27 and TRBJ2-5, with D possibly matching TRBD1 (5 bases). The CDR3 has 13 residues. The germline gives CDR1 MNHEY, CDR2 SMNVEV (reference sequence). V gave up 3 bases and J gave up 5 bases, with 10 bases separating them. The CDR3 sequence is CASSFRGVETQYF. The CDR3 nucleotides read TGTGCCAGCAGTTTTAGGGGTGTCGAGACCCAGTACTTC.

This clonotype was observed at least ten times. The chain links TRBV7-3 to TRBJ1-1, with D perhaps matching TRBD1 (5 bases). CDR1 is SGHTA and CDR2 is FQGTGA in the germline V gene. Trimming left V 5 bases short and J 4 bases short, with 20 bases between. The CDR3 has 16 residues. CDR3 amino acids: CASSPTGTRTSTEAFF. The CDR3 DNA reads as TGTGCCAGCAGCCCCACCGGGACGAGAACTTCCACTGAAGCTTTCTTT.

This clonotype was counted only a few times. The chain is built from TRBV7-9 and TRBJ1-1; a possible D gene is TRBD1 (5 bases). Germline V gene sequence: CDR1 SEHNR, CDR2 FQNEAQ (reference sequence). There are 15 residues in the CDR3. The V end was cut by 2 bases, the J end by 0 bases, with 10 bases between. CDR3 amino acids: CASSLSRGLNTEAFF. The CDR3 bases are TGTGCCAGCAGCTTATCTCGGGGCTTGAACACTGAAGCTTTCTTT.

At least ten counts were recorded for this clonotype. The CDR3 DNA follows: TGCAGTGCACTAGCCCTAACTAATGAAAAACTGTTTTTT. Residues: CSALALTNEKLFF. V and J are TRBV20-1 and TRBJ1-4; D remains unclear. V lost 6 bases and J 1 base, leaving 9 bases between the germline ends. This CDR3 region has 13 residues. From germline, CDR1 is DFQATT and CDR2 SNEGSKA (reference sequence).

This clonotype was counted many times. The chain uses TRBV12-3 or TRBV12-4 and TRBJ2-1, with 16 bases fitting TRBD2. The CDR3 covers 15 residues. With 8 bases clipped from V and 4 bases from J, the junction kept 2 bases outside the gene matches. CDR3 amino acids: CASGTSGGGYNEQFF. The CDR3 DNA reads TGTGCCAGCGGGACTAGCGGGGGGGGGTACAATGAGCAGTTCTTC.

The chain has TRBV4-1 and TRBJ1-6, with no clear D. This CDR3 is built from 12 residues. CDR1 and CDR2 from the germline V gene are MGHRA and YSYEKL. V was clipped by 5 bases and J by 12 bases, with 11 bases between them. The CDR3 DNA reads TGCGCCAGCAGCAATACGGGGAGACCCCTCCACTTT. This encodes CASSNTGRPLHF.

This clonotype has only a few counts. This CDR3 reads CASSSLPYYGYTF. CDR3 DNA sequence: TGCGCCAGCAGCTCACTACCTTACTATGGCTACACCTTC. The J gene is TRBJ1-2, the V gene TRBV5-1, with no clear D. The CDR3 has 13 residues. Deletions cut 3 bases from V and 3 bases from J, with 9 bases between. The V gene's germline CDR1 is SGHRS and CDR2 YFSETQ.

This clonotype showed up many times. V gene TRBV29-1 combines with J gene TRBJ2-2; TRBD1 aligns across 7 bases. V gave up 7 bases and J gave up 4 bases; unmatched junction bases: 6. Germline V gene data show CDR1 as SQVTM and CDR2 as ANQGSEA. The CDR3 consists of 13 residues. The CDR3 spells CSAPGQTTGELFF. DNA of the CDR3: TGCAGCGCCCCGGGACAGACCACCGGGGAGCTGTTTTTT.

Ten or more counts support this clonotype. This chain joins TRBV9 and TRBJ2-5, with 8 bases fitting TRBD2. J lost 4 bases, V lost 4 bases, and 3 bases had no gene match. The CDR3 spans 13 residues. Germline lookup yields CDR1 SGDLS and CDR2 YYNGEE. The CDR3 sequence is CASSFAGGETQYF. CDR3 coding DNA: TGTGCCAGCAGCTTCGCGGGGGGAGAGACCCAGTACTTC.

This clonotype was counted at least ten times. The chain uses TRBV11-2 and TRBJ1-1, with D possibly TRBD1 on 5 matching bases. This CDR3 is 14 amino acids long. CDR1 and CDR2 (germline): SGHAT, FQNNGV. V lost 3 bases and J 5 bases, leaving 13 bases between the germline ends. The CDR3 is CASSFTPEGTEAFF. CDR3 bases: TGTGCCAGCAGCTTTACCCCCGAGGGGACTGAAGCTTTCTTT.

This clonotype was seen ten or more times. This chain joins TRBV27 and TRBJ2-1; 8 positions match TRBD2. V shed 2 bases, J shed 8 bases, and the junction held 5 bases outside the gene matches. The CDR3 consists of 14 residues. Germline CDR1 MNHEY, CDR2 SMNVEV (reference sequence). CDR3 region: CASSLERGPYEQFF. DNA of the CDR3: TGTGCCAGCAGTTTAGAGCGGGGGCCCTATGAGCAGTTCTTC.

This clonotype was counted many times. J is TRBJ1-4 and V is TRBV7-3; D remains unclear. The V and J ends lost 1 base and 6 bases respectively, with 9 bases between them. The CDR3 has 14 residues. The germline V gene encodes CDR1 SGHTA and CDR2 FQGTGA. The CDR3 protein is CASSLMAGDEKLFF. The CDR3 nucleotides read TGTGCCAGCAGCTTAATGGCCGGGGATGAAAAACTGTTTTTT.

The CDR3 loop reads CASSYRTAGMAYTF. The CDR3 region has the DNA TGTGCCAGCAGCTACAGGACGGCGGGGATGGCTTACACCTTC. J is TRBJ1-2 and V is TRBV7-2, with D maybe TRBD1 (5 bases). Germline V lookup: CDR1 SGHTA, CDR2 FQGNSA. The CDR3 spans 14 residues. V gave up 4 bases and J gave up 11 bases, with 20 bases separating them.

This clonotype showed up many times. This sequence joins TRBV3-1 and TRBJ2-3; D unresolved. The V end lost 6 bases, the J end lost 3 bases, and 16 bases lay between the germline ends. Germline loops: CDR1 LGHDT, CDR2 YNNKEL (reference sequence). There are 15 residues in the CDR3. This CDR3 reads CASRMYGVATDTQYF. Here the CDR3 DNA reads TGTGCCAGCAGGATGTATGGGGTGGCGACAGATACGCAGTATTTT.

Ten or more counts support this clonotype. The chain is built from TRBV24-1 and TRBJ2-5, with D uncertain. Trimming pared 2 bases from V and 4 bases from J, leaving 10 bases between. Germline CDR1 and CDR2: KGHDR and SFDVKD. The CDR3 covers 14 residues. The CDR3 here is CATSDSRAVETQYF. CDR3 nucleotides: TGTGCCACCAGTGATTCAAGGGCCGTAGAGACCCAGTACTTC.

This clonotype was detected only a few times. The chain links TRBV12-3 or TRBV12-4 to TRBJ2-1; TRBD2 is a possible D gene (5 bases). The CDR3 runs to 12 residues. V was clipped by 3 bases and J by 8 bases, with 8 bases between them. Here the CDR3 DNA reads TGTGCCAGCAGTTTTACTAGACATGAGCAGTTCTTC. Protein product: CASSFTRHEQFF.

This clonotype has at least ten counts. The chain links TRBV5-4 to TRBJ1-1, with 7 bases that match TRBD1. Germline trimming cut 4 bases from V and 9 bases from J; bases unmatched to any gene: 12. From germline, CDR1 is SGHNT and CDR2 YYREEE (reference sequence). This CDR3 is built from 14 residues. CDR3 nucleotide sequence: TGTGCCAGCAGCCCCACAACAGGGGAAAGCAAAGCTTTCTTT. Translation: CASSPTTGESKAFF.

This clonotype was detected many times. The gene calls are TRBV28 and TRBJ1-2; the D gene is possibly TRBD1 (5 bases). V gave up 6 bases and J gave up 8 bases, with 13 bases separating them. The CDR3 consists of 12 residues. Germline CDR1 MDHEN, CDR2 SYDVKM. The CDR3 is CASSLDSQGYTF. CDR3 in DNA: TGTGCCAGCAGCCTCGACAGTCAAGGCTACACCTTC.

The table lists this clonotype with many counts. This rearrangement joins TRBV29-1 to TRBJ1-1, with 10 bases aligning to TRBD1. V trimming: 7 bases; J trimming: 4 bases; junction bases outside the gene matches: 3. CDR3 length equals 12 residues. CDR1 and CDR2 (germline): SQVTM, ANQGSEA. The CDR3 here is CSATGGFTEAFF. CDR3 sequence (DNA): TGCAGCGCGACAGGGGGCTTCACTGAAGCTTTCTTT.

This clonotype has ten or more counts. The chain has TRBV21-1 and TRBJ2-1; TRBD2 is the table's D call, not checked against the DNA. TRBV21-1 corresponds to a pseudogene. This CDR3 comprises 13 residues. The CDR3 is CASSKKEGPQQFF. The CDR3, as DNA: TGTGCCAGCAGCAAAAAAGAGGGACCCCAGCAGTTCTTC.

Ten or more counts support this clonotype. The V gene is TRBV12-3 or TRBV12-4, the J gene TRBJ2-4, with D perhaps being TRBD1 or TRBD2 (5 bases each). The CDR3 covers 15 residues. V shed 6 bases and J shed 0 bases, with 12 bases lying between them. CDR3 region: CASSVGTLAKNIQYF. The CDR3 DNA sequence: TGTGCCAGCAGCGTTGGGACCTTAGCCAAAAACATTCAGTACTTC.